The 21 T cell receptor beta chains below come from one sample, sequenced in a study of T-cell reconstitution after alpha-beta-depleted transplantation in children. Unique molecular identifiers were used to barcode this TCRbeta library. TCRdb re-derived calls from the PCR reads in MiXCR, one entry per CDR3 protein. The sample contains about 250,000 distinct CDR3 sequences, roughly a quarter of which appear only once. The sequencing used PBMCs, mostly from graft donor cells, collected 360 days after TCRalphabeta/CD19-depleted stem cell transplant. Receptors were obtained from a female patient between 2 and 15 years old who had a stem cell transplant for congenital amegakaryocytic thrombocytopenia, so the T cells may come from the graft donor.

This clonotype occurred a few times. The V gene is TRBV12-3 or TRBV12-4, the J gene TRBJ2-5, with D possibly matching TRBD2 (6 bases). This CDR3 has 15 residues. V gave up 0 bases and J gave up 5 bases, with 13 bases separating them. This chain's CDR3 is CASSLAGGGWETQYF. The DNA for the CDR3 is TGTGCCAGCAGTTTAGCGGGAGGTGGATGGGAGACCCAGTACTTC.

This rearrangement joins TRBV4-1 to TRBJ1-4; D gene uncertain. There are 11 residues in the CDR3. The germline V gene has CDR1 MGHRA and CDR2 YSYEKL. The V end lost 3 bases, the J end lost 9 bases, and 5 bases lay between the germline ends. CDR3 in amino acids: CASSQRKKLFF. The CDR3 nucleotides read TGCGCCAGCAGCCAGAGAAAAAAACTGTTTTTT.

The gene calls are TRBV28 and TRBJ2-2; tentatively, D is TRBD2 (5 bases). CDR1 is MDHEN, CDR2 SYDVKM, per germline. Trimming pared 3 bases from V and 8 bases from J, leaving 16 bases between. There are 15 residues in the CDR3. The CDR3 loop reads CASSFPGNRKGELFF. Written as DNA, the CDR3 is TGTGCCAGCAGTTTCCCGGGAAATAGGAAGGGGGAGCTGTTTTTT. The full variable domain, with the rest looked up from reference TRBV28 and TRBJ2-2, is DVKVTQSSRYLVKRTGEKVFLECVQDMDHENMFWYRQDPGLGLRLIYFSYDVKMKEKGDIPEGYSVSREKKERFSLILESASTNQTSMYLCASSFPGNRKGELFFGEGSRLTVL.

This clonotype has a single count. V and J are TRBV11-2 and TRBJ2-2; TRBD2 is a possible D gene (7 bases). Germline V lookup: CDR1 SGHAT, CDR2 FQNNGV. Trimming stripped 5 bases from V and 6 bases from J, with 19 bases between. The length of the CDR3 is 16 residues. The CDR3 loop reads CASSGAPRGAPGELFF. Here the CDR3 DNA reads TGTGCCAGCAGCGGGGCCCCCCGGGGGGCCCCCGGGGAGCTGTTTTTT.

The rearrangement uses TRBV7-2 and TRBJ2-4, with D hard to call. V was clipped by 0 bases and J by 6 bases, with 6 bases between them. From germline, CDR1 is SGHTA and CDR2 FQGNSA. The CDR3 runs to 13 residues. This chain's CDR3 is CASSLASGNIQYF. CDR3 in DNA: TGTGCCAGCAGCTTAGCTAGTGGAAACATTCAGTACTTC.

This clonotype has more than one count but fewer than ten. The genes are TRBV10-3 and TRBJ2-5; D gene uncertain. The germline V gene has CDR1 ENHRY and CDR2 SYGVKD. CDR3 length equals 14 residues. Trimming removed 6 bases from V and 2 bases from J, with 13 bases in between. Here the CDR3 DNA reads TGTGCCATCAGCAGATTCACCGTACAAGAGACCCAGTACTTC. This sequence encodes CAISRFTVQETQYF.

The J gene is TRBJ2-7, the V gene TRBV28, with D unclear. CDR3 length: 19 amino acids. V shed 3 bases and J shed 0 bases, with 24 bases lying between them. Germline V gives CDR1 MDHEN, CDR2 SYDVKM. The CDR3 loop is CASSFFFVQQRNYSYEQYF. In DNA form, the CDR3 reads TGTGCCAGCAGTTTCTTCTTCGTCCAGCAGAGAAACTACTCCTACGAGCAGTACTTC.

V gene TRBV20-1 combines with J gene TRBJ1-2; D remains unclear. The CDR3 is made up of 13 amino acids. The germline V and J ends were trimmed by 2 bases and 2 bases, with 9 bases remaining between them. CDR1 and CDR2 from the germline V gene are DFQATT and SNEGSKA (reference sequence). The CDR3 region is CSARWAGNYGYTF. In DNA, the CDR3 is TGCAGTGCTAGATGGGCAGGAAACTATGGCTACACCTTC.

The chain has TRBV11-2 and TRBJ1-3, with unresolved D. Trimming left V 3 bases short and J 4 bases short, with 7 bases between. The CDR3 has 13 residues. Germline loops: CDR1 SGHAT, CDR2 FQNNGV. CDR3 in amino acids: CASSFGRGNTIYF. CDR3 DNA: TGTGCCAGCAGCTTTGGCAGGGGAAACACCATATATTTT.

In its sample, this clonotype was seen a few times. The chain links TRBV15 to TRBJ2-1; a weak D match, TRBD2 (7 bases). Looked up from germline, CDR1 is LNHNV and CDR2 is YYDKDF (reference sequence). Trimming shortened V by 6 bases and J by 6 bases, and 18 bases separated the two germline ends. The CDR3 extends over 15 amino acids. Here the CDR3 reads CATRRSRGARNEQFF. The DNA of the CDR3 is TGTGCCACCAGACGATCTCGGGGGGCCCGCAATGAGCAGTTCTTC.

This clonotype was counted a few times. The chain has TRBV7-9 and TRBJ1-2; TRBD1 matches 7 bases. CDR3 length: 13 amino acids. V shed 5 bases and J 4 bases; nucleotides not matched to a gene: 4. Per the germline V gene, CDR1 is SEHNR and CDR2 is FQNEAQ (reference sequence). The CDR3 spells CASSPGTAYGYTF. The CDR3 DNA follows: TGTGCCAGCAGCCCAGGGACAGCCTATGGCTACACCTTC.

This clonotype was seen a handful of times. This chain connects TRBV20-1 to TRBJ2-7, with D possibly TRBD1 on 5 matching bases. Germline values: CDR1 DFQATT, CDR2 SNEGSKA (reference sequence). The V end lost 6 bases, the J end lost 2 bases, and 20 bases lay between the germline ends. The CDR3 covers 15 residues. The CDR3 nucleotides read TGCAGTGCAACCCCTCTGTCTGACAGTCCCTACGAGCAGTACTTC. It specifies CSATPLSDSPYEQYF.

This clonotype was seen only once. The chain uses TRBV3-1 and TRBJ2-5; D not resolved. CDR3 length: 18 amino acids. Germline V gene data show CDR1 as LGHDT and CDR2 as YNNKEL (reference sequence). V was pared by 3 bases and J by 0 bases, with 20 bases between. CDR3 bases: TGTGCCAGCAGCCACGGGCTCCTGTTCGCGGTGTACCAAGAGACCCAGTACTTC. Protein product: CASSHGLLFAVYQETQYF.

This clonotype showed up just a few times. This sequence joins TRBV9 and TRBJ2-3; D is possibly TRBD2 (6 bases). Germline V gene sequence: CDR1 SGDLS, CDR2 YYNGEE. Trimming cost V 1 base and J 5 bases, with 14 bases left between them. This CDR3 is built from 15 residues. CDR3 residues: CASSVSSRGIDTQYF. CDR3 coding DNA: TGTGCCAGCAGCGTATCGTCGCGGGGAATAGATACGCAGTATTTT.

This chain connects TRBV3-1 to TRBJ1-5; 9 bases align to TRBD1. Germline lookup yields CDR1 LGHDT and CDR2 YNNKEL (reference sequence). The V and J ends lost 5 bases and 5 bases, in that order; junction bases with no gene match: 10. The CDR3 spans 16 residues. The CDR3 reads CASSSYRTGADQPQHF. In DNA, the CDR3 is TGTGCCAGCAGCAGCTATAGGACAGGGGCAGATCAGCCCCAGCATTTT.

V gene TRBV28 combines with J gene TRBJ1-2; TRBD1 matches 9 bases. The CDR3 consists of 13 residues. With 7 bases clipped from V and 7 bases from J, the junction kept 7 bases outside the gene matches. In germline, CDR1 is MDHEN, CDR2 SYDVKM. Here the CDR3 reads CASTLRDRVGYTF. The CDR3 nucleotides are TGTGCCAGCACTCTCCGGGACAGGGTTGGCTACACCTTC.

The sample holds a few counts of this clonotype. The genes are TRBV29-1 and TRBJ2-5; D is perhaps TRBD2 (6 bases). This CDR3 has 13 amino acids. V lost 0 bases to trimming and J lost 5 bases, with 10 bases between them. Germline CDR1 reads SQVTM; CDR2 reads ANQGSEA. Written as DNA, the CDR3 is TGCAGCGTTGAAGAGGAGGGTTGGGAGACCCAGTACTTC. It translates to CSVEEEGWETQYF.

This clonotype showed up just a few times. The junction differs from germline at one of its ends, possibly a read error. The genes are TRBV7-2 and TRBJ2-7, with TRBD2 as a possible D gene (5 bases). This CDR3 spans 14 amino acids. Germline CDR1 is SGHTA and CDR2 is FQGNSA. CDR3 sequence: CASSLVSGNYEQYF. The CDR3 region has the DNA TGTGCCAGCAGTTTAGTTTCCGGGAACTACGAGCAGTACTTC.

This clonotype was counted at least ten times. The rearrangement joins TRBV9 to TRBJ2-1; 11 bases fit TRBD1. In germline, CDR1 is SGDLS, CDR2 YYNGEE. The CDR3 has 14 amino acids. Germline trimming cut 3 bases from V and 9 bases from J; bases unmatched to any gene: 5. CDR3 region: CASSARTGGLEQFF. The CDR3 DNA reads TGTGCCAGCAGCGCGAGGACAGGGGGCCTTGAGCAGTTCTTC.

This rearrangement joins TRBV7-9 to TRBJ2-2; the D gene could be TRBD1 or TRBD2 (5 bases each). V was trimmed by 6 bases and J by 0 bases, leaving 14 bases between them. The CDR3 spans 16 residues. Germline V gene data show CDR1 as SEHNR and CDR2 as FQNEAQ (reference sequence). CDR3: CASRSGTPANTGELFF. CDR3 bases: TGTGCCAGCAGATCCGGGACCCCCGCGAACACCGGGGAGCTGTTTTTT.

By share, this clonotype counts as medium-sized. The rearrangement joins TRBV4-2 to TRBJ2-1; the match to TRBD2 covers 10 bases. V lost 1 base to trimming and J lost 1 base; unmatched junction nucleotides: 4. CDR1 is LGHNA, CDR2 YNFKEQ, per germline. This CDR3 is built from 17 residues. CDR3: CASSQGASGSSYNEQFF. The CDR3 DNA is TGTGCCAGCAGCCAAGGAGCTAGCGGGAGTTCCTACAATGAGCAGTTCTTC.